The clone carrying this T cell receptor beta chain was counted a few times. Its specificity is unknown. Germline trimming cut 5 bases from V and 10 bases from J; bases unmatched to any gene: 9. The length of the CDR3 is 15 residues. Germline assignment: CDR1 SGHDT and CDR2 YYEEEE. The data belong to a study of cytomegalovirus exposure and HLA in healthy donors. Findings and caveats of the study: Of the V segments, some could not be distinguished, including TRBV6-2 and TRBV6-3, and were excluded. Within an earlier analysis, most TCR beta V segments proved productive either about 90% or about 30% of the time.

The PCR had 60 Vbeta and 13 Jbeta primers. Sequenced by immunoSEQ multiplex PCR; TCRdb stores in-frame clones only, minus some. The sample consists of tens of thousands of clones, around four fifths of them appearing once. Material: PBMCs. This sequence joins TRBV5-6 and TRBJ1-6; 10 bases fit TRBD1. The sequence came from a male donor in good health and CMV-seropositive. CDR3 coding DNA: TGTGCCAGCAGATCGACAGGGGGCGCGGGCTCACCCCTCCACTTT. Its protein is CASRSTGGAGSPLHF.